Each of the 4 T cell receptor beta chains below was sequenced from the same sample in a study of T cells after yellow fever vaccination. One entry per CDR3 protein results from TCRdb running MiXCR on the 5' RACE reads. Here the sample spans 450,000 to 600,000 distinct CDR3 sequences, roughly a sixth being singletons. The source was PBMCs, collected 5 to 6 days after the first yellow fever vaccination. These receptors all come from a man aged 18 to 30 who received the YFV17D yellow fever vaccine.

In its sample, this clonotype was seen many times. This chain joins TRBV24-1 and TRBJ2-1, with a weak D call TRBD1 (6 bases). V was trimmed by 5 bases and J by 4 bases, leaving 17 bases between them. The CDR3 runs to 16 residues. Germline V gene lookup returns CDR1 KGHDR and CDR2 SFDVKD. The CDR3 is CATSGDQGFTYNEQFF. The CDR3 DNA reads TGTGCCACCAGTGGTGATCAGGGGTTCACATACAATGAGCAGTTCTTC.

Concerning this clonotype: A read error may account for a junction end that differs from germline. This chain connects TRBV6-1 to TRBJ2-7; D may correspond to TRBD1 or TRBD2 (6 bases each). The CDR3 has 16 amino acids. Germline loops: CDR1 MNHNS, CDR2 SASEGT. CDR3 DNA sequence: TGTGCCAGCAGTCGACACAGGGAGGAAAGATCAGCCCCTCGTAACTTC. This codes for CASSRHREERSAPRNF.

In its sample, this clonotype was seen a few times. The chain combines TRBV20-1 with TRBJ2-2; 9 bases are a match to TRBD1. Per the germline V gene, CDR1 is DFQATT and CDR2 is SNEGSKA (reference sequence). This CDR3 comprises 14 residues. V dropped 5 bases and J dropped 5; count of bases not matched to a gene: 6. Here the CDR3 DNA reads TGCAGTGCTTCACAGGGGGCAAGGACCGGGGAGCTGTTTTTT. Translation: CSASQGARTGELFF.

The chain is built from TRBV5-5 and TRBJ2-7; TRBD1 matches at 7 bases. The ends lost 4 bases at V and 5 bases at J; junction bases unmatched: 3. Per the germline V gene, CDR1 is SGHKS and CDR2 is YYEKEE (reference sequence). The CDR3 spans 12 residues. CDR3 nucleotide sequence: TGTGCCAGCAGCCCCGACAGGGACGAGCAGTACGTC. Amino acids: CASSPDRDEQYV.